The T cell receptor (beta chain) under discussion was sequenced for a study of T cell changes during pregnancy in multiple sclerosis (dated by TCRdb to about 2019). Concerning the study at large: In women with multiple sclerosis, the researchers looked at how the T cell repertoire shifted as pregnancy progressed.

Receptor libraries were prepared by the immunoSEQ multiplex PCR assay. This immuneACCESS table, as held by TCRdb, lists in-frame sequences with V and J called but not all clones. Of the missing ones, under half trace to an unresolved V gene in checked studies; the others have no known cause. For this sample the table gives roughly 60,000 clones, of which roughly 93% were detected only once. Roughly 0.4% of the sample is in the top ten clones. CDR1 MNHEY and CDR2 SVGAGI are derived from the germline V gene. From cysteine to phenylalanine, the CDR3 is 16 amino acids long. The DNA shown is the 48-base CDR3, in frame from base 1. Between the V and J ends, shortened by 0 bases and 2 bases respectively, the junction contains 11 bases. Comments on this clone: Its cognate antigen has yet to be identified. Base qualities are not at hand, and no much larger clone is one base apart.

The material sequenced was CD4+ T cells from peripheral blood mononuclear cells, taken before pregnancy. The V gene is TRBV6-5 and the J gene is TRBJ1-3; TRBD1 could be the D gene, as 5 bases match. The TCR originated in a female donor with multiple sclerosis, enrolled in a pregnancy study. The DNA is as follows: TGTGCCAGCAGTTACTCGTCAGGGATGGCTGGAAACACCATATATTTT. Translated, it reads CASSYSSGMAGNTIYF.